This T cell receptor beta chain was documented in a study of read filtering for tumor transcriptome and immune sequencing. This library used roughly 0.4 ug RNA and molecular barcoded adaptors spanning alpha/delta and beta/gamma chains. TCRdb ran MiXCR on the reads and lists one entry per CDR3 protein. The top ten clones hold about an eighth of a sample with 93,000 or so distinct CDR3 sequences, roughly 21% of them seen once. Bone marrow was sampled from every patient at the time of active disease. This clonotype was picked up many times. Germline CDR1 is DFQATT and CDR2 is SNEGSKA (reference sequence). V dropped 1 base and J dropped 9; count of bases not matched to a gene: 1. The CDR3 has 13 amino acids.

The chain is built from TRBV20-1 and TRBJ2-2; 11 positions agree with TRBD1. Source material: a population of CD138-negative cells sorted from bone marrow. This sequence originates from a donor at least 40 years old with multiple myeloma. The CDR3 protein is CSARGTGGRELFF. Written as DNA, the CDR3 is TGCAGTGCTAGAGGGACAGGGGGCAGGGAGCTGTTTTTT.